A selection of T cell receptor beta chains follows, all from one sample in a study of cytomegalovirus exposure and HLA in healthy donors. Method: immunoSEQ multiplex PCR; TCRdb's copy keeps in-frame clones and lacks some. The data contain 120,000 to 150,000 clones, around nine tenths of them singletons. The source material was PBMCs. The receptors stem from a young woman in good health and CMV-seropositive. CDR3s include the opening cysteine and the closing phenylalanine or tryptophan. D genes are given only for firm matches. Size tells how often a clone was seen (once, few, many) or the class of an expanded clone, and some rows leave it out.

CDR3 DNA | CDR3 protein | clone size | J gene | D gene | V gene
TGTGCCAGCAGCTTAGGAGGGGCGTCCTACAATGAGCAGTTCTTC | CASSLGGASYNEQFF | . | TRBJ2-1 | . | TRBV7-3
TGCGCCAGCAGCCAAGCGACCGGATACTACTCTGGGGCCAACGTCCTGACTTTC | CASSQATGYYSGANVLTF | . | TRBJ2-6 | . | TRBV4-1
TGCGCCAGCAGCCTGGACAATTTCCGGGACAGCCAAGAGACCCAGTACTTC | CASSLDNFRDSQETQYF | . | TRBJ2-5 | TRBD1 | TRBV5-1
TGTGCCAGCTCACCATATTTCCAGTCGAACACTGAAGCTTTCTTT | CASSPYFQSNTEAFF | . | TRBJ1-1 | . | TRBV18
TGCAGCGTTGAATACCCTCACACGGGGAATGCTGAAGCTTTCTTT | CSVEYPHTGNAEAFF | . | TRBJ1-1 | . | TRBV29-1
TGCGCCAGCGCAGACAGAGAGCTTTCCTACGAGCAGTACTTC | CASADRELSYEQYF | . | TRBJ2-7 | . | TRBV5-1
TGTGCCACCAGCAGAGACGAGGGTAGCGGGAGGGGAAACAATGAGCAGTTCTTC | CATSRDEGSGRGNNEQFF | once | TRBJ2-1 | TRBD2 | TRBV15
TGTGCCAGCAGAAAAACAGGGGGAGAGAACACTGAAGCTTTCTTT | CASRKTGGENTEAFF | . | TRBJ1-1 | TRBD1 | TRBV2
TGCAGTGTCGAGGGATGGCAGGGGGGTTACGAGCAGTACTTC | CSVEGWQGGYEQYF | once | TRBJ2-7 | . | TRBV29-1
TGTGCCACGTCATCAGGGGTACAGGCCCAGTACTTC | CATSSGVQAQYF | once | TRBJ2-5 | . | TRBV19
TGTGCCAGCTCACTCGGGGGGGACAGGGGAATGAACACTGAAGCTTTCTTT | CASSLGGDRGMNTEAFF | . | TRBJ1-1 | TRBD1 | TRBV18
TGTGCCAGCAGATATCCAGGGATCAATGAGCAGTTCTTC | CASRYPGINEQFF | . | TRBJ2-1 | . | TRBV28
TGTGCCAGCAGGCGACTAGCGGCGAACACCGGGGAGCTGTTTTTT | CASRRLAANTGELFF | . | TRBJ2-2 | TRBD2 | TRBV28